A single sample gave rise to the 28 T cell receptor beta chains below, sequenced in a study of cytomegalovirus exposure and HLA in healthy donors. PCR primers comprised 60 Vbeta and 13 Jbeta primers. The method was immunoSEQ multiplex PCR; TCRdb's version includes in-frame clones alone and lacks a portion of them. The sample holds roughly 78,000 clones, roughly 63% seen once. Sequencing was performed on PBMCs. These receptor sequences come from a man younger than 40 in good health and CMV-seropositive.

The J gene is TRBJ1-1, the V gene TRBV28; unclear D gene. V lost 2 bases and J lost 10, with 14 bases in between. CDR3 size: 13 residues. The germline CDR1 and CDR2 sequences are MDHEN and SYDVKM. For the CDR3, the DNA is TGTGCCAGCAGTTTACAGGACGGGAACGGAGCTTTCTTT. Translated, it gives CASSLQDGNGAFF. The full variable domain, completed using reference TRBV28 and TRBJ1-1, is DVKVTQSSRYLVKRTGEKVFLECVQDMDHENMFWYRQDPGLGLRLIYFSYDVKMKEKGDIPEGYSVSREKKERFSLILESASTNQTSMYLCASSLQDGNGAFFGQGTRLTVV.

This sequence joins TRBV11-2 and TRBJ2-7; D is uncertain. V dropped 0 bases and J dropped 3 bases, with 6 bases sitting between them. CDR1 SGHAT and CDR2 FQNNGV come from the germline V gene. CDR3 length equals 13 residues. CDR3: CASSLDSVYEQYF. The CDR3 coding sequence is TGTGCCAGCAGCTTAGACAGTGTCTACGAGCAGTACTTC.

This clone is a singleton in its sample. This chain uses TRBV28 with TRBJ1-1, with 8 bases identical to TRBD1. The CDR3 has 14 amino acids. J gave up 3 bases and V 5 bases, and 5 bases lay outside the gene matches. The germline V gene has CDR1 MDHEN and CDR2 SYDVKM. The CDR3 region is CASSLTGAHTEAFF. The CDR3 nucleotides are TGTGCCAGCAGTCTGACAGGGGCGCACACTGAAGCTTTCTTT.

In this sample, this clone turned up a few times. The chain combines TRBV2 with TRBJ2-2; 8 positions match TRBD2. V trimming: 8 bases; J trimming: 4 bases; junction bases outside the gene matches: 6. Germline V gene sequence: CDR1 SNHLY, CDR2 FYNNEI. The CDR3 has 14 amino acids. The CDR3 bases are TGTGCCAGCCTAACTAGCGGCCTCACCGGGGAGCTGTTTTTT. It yields the protein CASLTSGLTGELFF. Based on the CDR3 plus reference TRBV2 and TRBJ2-2, the full variable domain is EPEVTQTPSHQVTQMGQEVILRCVPISNHLYFYWYRQILGQKVEFLVSFYNNEISEKSEIFDDQFSVERPDGSNFTLKIRSTKLEDSAMYFCASLTSGLTGELFFGEGSRLTVL.

The chain combines TRBV28 with TRBJ2-5, with a weak D call TRBD1 (6 bases). V was clipped by 3 bases and J by 4 bases, with 15 bases between them. CDR3 length: 15 residues. Looked up from germline, CDR1 is MDHEN and CDR2 is SYDVKM. The CDR3 is CASSLGTHTGETQYF. CDR3 nucleotides: TGTGCCAGCAGTTTGGGGACACACACGGGAGAGACCCAGTACTTC.

This clone has only one observation. The chain combines TRBV15 with TRBJ2-1; a possible D gene is TRBD2 (5 bases). CDR3 length: 14 amino acids. Germline assignment: CDR1 LNHNV and CDR2 YYDKDF (reference sequence). The V end was cut by 4 bases, the J end by 4 bases, with 11 bases between. The CDR3 protein is CATSIKSGYNEQFF. In DNA, the CDR3 is TGTGCCACCAGCATAAAGAGCGGTTACAATGAGCAGTTCTTC.

The chain combines TRBV6-5 with TRBJ2-7; 8 bases align to TRBD1. Germline lookup yields CDR1 MNHEY and CDR2 SVGAGI. The CDR3 has 14 amino acids. V was clipped by 6 bases and J by 5 bases; unmatched bases: 9. The chain's CDR3 is CASRPTGEVDEQYF. DNA of the CDR3: TGTGCCAGCAGGCCGACAGGGGAAGTGGACGAGCAGTACTTC.

The CDR3 sequence: CASSEEGSTDTQYF. The CDR3, as DNA: TGTGCCAGCAGCGAGGAGGGTAGCACAGATACGCAGTATTTT. V and J are TRBV9 and TRBJ2-3; TRBD2 is a possible D gene (6 bases). Germline lookup yields CDR1 SGDLS and CDR2 YYNGEE. Trimming stripped 3 bases from V and 0 bases from J, with 8 bases between. The CDR3 runs 14 residues.

The chain carries TRBV19 and TRBJ1-5, with D possibly matching TRBD1 (6 bases). CDR1 LNHDA and CDR2 SQIVND come from the germline V gene (reference sequence). The V gene lost 7 bases and the J gene lost 3 bases, with 16 bases spanning the gap. The CDR3 extends over 15 amino acids. This CDR3 reads CASNRDRTYNQPQHF. The CDR3 nucleotides read TGTGCCAGTAACCGAGACAGGACGTACAATCAGCCCCAGCATTTT.

This clone has only one observation. The chain has TRBV5-1 and TRBJ1-2, with D tentatively TRBD1 (6 bases). This CDR3 has 15 amino acids. With 0 bases removed from V and 4 bases from J, the gap between germline ends came to 13 bases. The germline gives CDR1 SGHRS, CDR2 YFSETQ. CDR3 sequence reads: CASSLAGDTSYGYTF. Written as DNA, the CDR3 is TGCGCCAGCAGCTTGGCCGGGGACACCAGCTATGGCTACACCTTC.

CDR3 in DNA: TGTGCCTGGGACAGGAGCTCTGGGGCCAACGTCCTGACTTTC. It is translated as CAWDRSSGANVLTF. The chain has TRBV30 and TRBJ2-6; weak D call: TRBD1 (6 bases). The CDR3 extends over 14 amino acids. Trimming removed 5 bases from V and 0 bases from J, with 8 bases in between. Germline V CDR1 and CDR2: GTSNPN, SVGIG (reference sequence).

The rearrangement joins TRBV7-2 to TRBJ2-2, with D perhaps matching TRBD2 (6 bases). Germline loops: CDR1 SGHTA, CDR2 FQGNSA. The CDR3 has 16 residues. V was trimmed by 1 base and J by 4 bases, leaving 13 bases between them. DNA of the CDR3: TGTGCCAGCAGCTTAGTTGCGACTAGTCCCACCGGGGAGCTGTTTTTT. It specifies CASSLVATSPTGELFF.

This chain connects TRBV29-1 to TRBJ1-6, with TRBD1 as a possible D gene (5 bases). This CDR3 has 15 residues. CDR1 and CDR2 from the germline V gene are SQVTM and ANQGSEA. Trimming removed 2 bases from V and 6 bases from J, with 14 bases in between. CDR3 nucleotide sequence: TGCAGCGTTGAAAAGGGGCCGGGTAGTAATTCACCCCTCCACTTT. It yields the protein CSVEKGPGSNSPLHF.

The genes are TRBV5-4 and TRBJ2-5, with 10 bases identical to TRBD2. CDR1 SGHNT and CDR2 YYREEE come from the germline V gene (reference sequence). Trimming cost V 4 bases and J 2 bases; bases outside gene matches: 5. The CDR3 covers 15 residues. The chain's CDR3 is CASSAPTSGQETQYF. DNA of the CDR3: TGTGCCAGCAGCGCCCCGACTAGCGGGCAAGAGACCCAGTACTTC.

This sequence joins TRBV2 and TRBJ1-5, with 8 nucleotides matching TRBD1. This CDR3 comprises 14 residues. Trimming removed 4 bases from V and 3 bases from J; junction bases left unmatched: 2. Germline V gene sequence: CDR1 SNHLY, CDR2 FYNNEI. CDR3 coding DNA: TGTGCCAGCAGTGGGACAGGGAACAATCAGCCCCAGCATTTT. This sequence encodes CASSGTGNNQPQHF.

In its sample, this clone was seen once. The chain has TRBV10-3 and TRBJ1-4; the D is unclear. With 8 bases removed from V and 2 bases from J, the gap between germline ends came to 15 bases. The CDR3 is 15 residues long. The germline CDR1 and CDR2 sequences are ENHRY and SYGVKD. CDR3 amino acids: CAIGGSLSTNEKLFF. CDR3 nucleotides: TGTGCCATCGGCGGGAGTTTGAGCACTAATGAAAAACTGTTTTTT.

This clone came up a few times. The V and J genes are TRBV1 and TRBJ2-5; the D call of TRBD2 is as the table states it, not checked on the DNA. The J call is in doubt because the DNA end fits TRBJ2-7 better. TRBV1 is deemed a pseudogene. The CDR3 consists of 19 residues. CDR3 residues: CTSSQSPEKTSGDPYEQYF. Here the CDR3 DNA reads TGCACCAGCAGCCAATCCCCGGAGAAGACTAGCGGGGACCCTTACGAGCAGTACTTC.

V gene TRBV5-6 combines with J gene TRBJ1-1, with D possibly TRBD1 on 5 matching bases. The CDR3 spans 15 residues. V lost 1 base, J lost 5 bases, and 15 bases lay in between. CDR1 is SGHDT and CDR2 is YYEEEE in the germline V gene. The CDR3 is CASSLSSAGITEAFF. CDR3 nucleotide sequence: TGTGCCAGCAGCTTGAGTTCCGCAGGGATAACTGAAGCTTTCTTT.

The CDR3: CASSLGTSNTGELFF. Here the CDR3 DNA reads TGCGCCAGCAGCCTAGGGACTTCGAACACCGGGGAGCTGTTTTTT. The rearrangement uses TRBV4-3 and TRBJ2-2; perhaps TRBD2 as D (6 bases). This CDR3 region has 15 residues. Germline V gene lookup returns CDR1 LGHNA and CDR2 YSLEER. V shed 4 bases and J shed 0 bases, with 9 bases lying between them.

The J gene is TRBJ2-1, the V gene TRBV6-1; TRBD1 aligns across 7 bases. J was trimmed by 9 bases and V by 1 base; bases with no gene match: 6. Germline CDR1 MNHNS, CDR2 SASEGT. The CDR3 covers 14 residues. The CDR3: CASSEEAQGREQFF. As DNA, the CDR3 is TGTGCCAGCAGTGAAGAGGCACAGGGGCGTGAGCAGTTCTTC.

The CDR3 DNA is TGTGCCAGTAGTTGGGCTAGCGGGAACTCCTACAATGAGCAGTTCTTC. Protein product: CASSWASGNSYNEQFF. This chain uses TRBV19 with TRBJ2-1; 9 bases map to TRBD2. With V trimmed by 5 bases and J by 0 bases, 5 bases remained unmatched. This CDR3 contains 16 residues. Germline CDR1 is LNHDA and CDR2 is SQIVND (reference sequence).

Concerning this clone: The sample has other DNA sequences that encode this CDR3 too. V and J are TRBV30 and TRBJ2-2, with 8 bases matching TRBD1. CDR1 is GTSNPN and CDR2 is SVGIG in the germline V gene (reference sequence). The junction had 6 bases not matched to a gene; V was cut back by 0 bases and J by 6 bases. This CDR3 region has 15 residues. The CDR3 here is CAWSVPGGLPGELFF. In DNA, the CDR3 is TGTGCCTGGAGTGTACCAGGGGGCCTGCCCGGGGAGCTGTTTTTT.

V and J are TRBV9 and TRBJ2-5, with a weak D call TRBD2 (7 bases). From germline, CDR1 is SGDLS and CDR2 YYNGEE. Trimming cost V 3 bases and J 5 bases, with 17 bases left between them. CDR3 size: 15 residues. The CDR3 DNA sequence: TGTGCCAGCAGCGACCTACAGGGAGGGGGGGAGACCCAGTACTTC. Its protein product is CASSDLQGGGETQYF.

Notes on this clone: In the same sample, other DNA sequences code for this CDR3. The V call is TRBV6-6, the J call TRBJ2-5; D is unclear. Trimming left V 2 bases short and J 3 bases short, with 7 bases between. Germline CDR1 reads MNHNY; CDR2 reads SVGAGI (reference sequence). The CDR3 runs 13 residues. CDR3: CASSYNREETQYF. The CDR3, as DNA: TGTGCCAGCAGTTACAACCGGGAAGAGACCCAGTACTTC.

This chain links TRBV5-4 with TRBJ1-1; D call uncertain. This CDR3 spans 13 amino acids. Trimming removed 4 bases at V and 1 base at J, with 8 bases between. Germline CDR1 reads SGHNT; CDR2 reads YYREEE (reference sequence). CDR3 DNA: TGTGCCAGCAGCCAGAACAAGAACACTGAAGCTTTCTTT. Its translation is CASSQNKNTEAFF.

The chain combines TRBV28 with TRBJ1-3; D perhaps matches TRBD1 (6 bases). This CDR3 contains 14 residues. Germline CDR1 is MDHEN and CDR2 is SYDVKM. Trimming cost V 5 bases and J 4 bases, with 12 bases left between them. The CDR3 nucleotides read TGTGCCAGCAGTGGGGGGGCGTTCGGAAACACCATATATTTT. It yields the protein CASSGGAFGNTIYF.

This sequence joins TRBV4-1 and TRBJ2-3, with D perhaps TRBD2 (6 bases). The V end was cut by 2 bases, the J end by 0 bases, with 15 bases between. The germline gives CDR1 MGHRA, CDR2 YSYEKL. This CDR3 comprises 17 residues. The CDR3 DNA reads as TGCGCCAGCAGCCAAAAGTCGGCGGGGACTAGCACAGATACGCAGTATTTT. It codes for CASSQKSAGTSTDTQYF.

This clone was found a few times. V is TRBV5-4 and J is TRBJ2-2, with D hard to call. The CDR3 is 13 residues long. With 3 bases removed from V and 8 bases from J, the gap between germline ends came to 11 bases. The germline V gene has CDR1 SGHNT and CDR2 YYREEE (reference sequence). CDR3 bases: TGTGCCAGCAGCTACGGGTCCACGGGGGAGCTGTTTTTT. It encodes CASSYGSTGELFF.